These 9 T cell receptor beta chains originate from one sample sequenced in a study of blood T cell repertoires in COVID-19. Profiled with immunoSEQ multiplex PCR; TCRdb holds only in-frame clones, not every one. The sample gives approximately 52,000 clones, 85% to 90% of which show up once; nearly 5% is in the top ten. The sequencing sample was made of peripheral blood. The receptors were sampled from a man aged 55 to 70 with active COVID-19.

The genes are TRBV6-5 and TRBJ2-7, with TRBD2 as a possible D gene (5 bases). The V gene lost 3 bases and the J gene lost 7 bases, with 13 bases spanning the gap. The CDR3 loop spans 13 amino acids. CDR1 MNHEY and CDR2 SVGAGI come from the germline V gene. This CDR3 reads CASSYIRGGEQYF. The CDR3 nucleotides read TGTGCCAGCAGTTATATCCGCGGCGGGGAGCAGTACTTC.

This chain uses TRBV30 with TRBJ1-5; D is unclear. The CDR3 is 13 amino acids. Trimming removed 2 bases from V and 0 bases from J, with 5 bases in between. The germline V gene has CDR1 GTSNPN and CDR2 SVGIG (reference sequence). The CDR3 DNA follows: TGTGCCTGGAGTCGGGATAGCAATCAGCCCCAGCATTTT. Translation gives CAWSRDSNQPQHF.

This rearrangement joins TRBV5-5 to TRBJ1-6; D possibly corresponds to TRBD1 (6 bases). Germline assignment: CDR1 SGHKS and CDR2 YYEKEE (reference sequence). Trimming left V 5 bases short and J 15 bases short, with 21 bases between. This CDR3 is 14 amino acids long. The CDR3 DNA is TGTGCCAGCAGTGGAGGCGGGGGGGCTTCGTTCCTCCACTTT. Translated: CASSGGGGASFLHF.

The genes are TRBV7-9 and TRBJ1-1; maybe TRBD1 (5 bases). The length of the CDR3 is 15 residues. CDR1 SEHNR and CDR2 FQNEAQ come from the germline V gene (reference sequence). Trimming removed 1 base from V and 8 bases from J, with 17 bases in between. This CDR3 reads CASSLEGYQGAEAFF. The CDR3 region has the DNA TGTGCCAGCAGCTTAGAGGGATACCAAGGGGCGGAAGCTTTCTTT.

The chain combines TRBV7-3 with TRBJ2-5; TRBD2 matches at 10 bases. The germline V gene encodes CDR1 SGHTA and CDR2 FQGTGA. Trimming cost V 5 bases and J 9 bases; bases outside gene matches: 6. CDR3 size: 13 residues. The CDR3 protein is CASSTLAGQAQYF. The CDR3 DNA follows: TGTGCCAGCAGCACACTAGCGGGACAGGCCCAGTACTTC.

The chain is built from TRBV5-4 and TRBJ2-5, with TRBD1 identical over 8 bases. Looked up from germline, CDR1 is SGHNT and CDR2 is YYREEE (reference sequence). This CDR3 spans 16 amino acids. V shed 2 bases, J shed 0 bases, and the junction held 6 bases outside the gene matches. CDR3 amino acids: CASSLRTGSNQETQYF. Written as DNA, the CDR3 is TGTGCCAGCAGCTTACGGACAGGGTCAAACCAAGAGACCCAGTACTTC. Complete variable domain (other parts from reference TRBV5-4 and TRBJ2-5): ETGVTQSPTHLIKTRGQQVTLRCSSQSGHNTVSWYQQALGQGPQFIFQYYREEENGRGNFPPRFSGLQFPNYSSELNVNALELDDSALYLCASSLRTGSNQETQYFGPGTRLLVL.

J is TRBJ2-7 and V is TRBV4-3; 9 nucleotides align to TRBD1. Trimming removed 5 bases from V and 2 bases from J; junction bases left unmatched: 10. The CDR3 covers 16 residues. The V gene's germline CDR1 is LGHNA and CDR2 YSLEER. For the CDR3, the DNA is TGCGCCAGCAGCTGGGGCCGGGACAGGGTCCCCTACGAGCAGTACTTC. Protein sequence: CASSWGRDRVPYEQYF.

The chain joins TRBV6-8 to TRBJ2-3; D is possibly TRBD1 (6 bases). V dropped 2 bases and J dropped 0 bases, with 9 bases sitting between them. The CDR3 has 15 amino acids. CDR1 and CDR2 from the germline V gene are MNHGY and SAAAGT. CDR3 DNA: TGTGCCAGCAGTTACGACAGGCGAAGCACAGATACGCAGTATTTT. This sequence encodes CASSYDRRSTDTQYF.

This clone is a singleton in its sample. J is TRBJ2-5 and V is TRBV12-3 or TRBV12-4; 7 bases align to TRBD2. J lost 4 bases, V lost 8 bases, and 7 bases had no gene match. CDR3 size: 13 residues. The CDR3 reads CASRRAGVETQYF. The CDR3 nucleotides read TGTGCCAGCCGACGGGCGGGAGTAGAGACCCAGTACTTC.